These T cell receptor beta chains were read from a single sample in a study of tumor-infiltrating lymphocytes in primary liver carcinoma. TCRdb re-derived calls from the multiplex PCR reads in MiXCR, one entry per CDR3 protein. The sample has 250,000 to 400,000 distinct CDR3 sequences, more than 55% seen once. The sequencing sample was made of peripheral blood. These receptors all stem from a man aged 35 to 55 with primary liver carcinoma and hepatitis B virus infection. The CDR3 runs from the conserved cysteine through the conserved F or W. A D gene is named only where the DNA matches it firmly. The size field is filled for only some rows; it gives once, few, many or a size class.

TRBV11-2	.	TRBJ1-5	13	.	CASSLSTYQHQHF	TGTGCCAGCAGCTTAAGTACCTATCAGCACCAGCATTTT
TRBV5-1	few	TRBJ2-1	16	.	CASSLIGGSSYNEQFF	TGCGCCAGCAGCTTGATCGGGGGCAGCTCCTACAATGAGCAGTTCTTC
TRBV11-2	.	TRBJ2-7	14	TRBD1	CASCEQGNSYEQYF	TGTGCTAGCTGCGAACAGGGGAACTCCTACGAGCAGTACTTC
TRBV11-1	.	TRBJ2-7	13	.	CASSSTGVYEQYF	TGTGCCAGCAGCTCCACAGGAGTCTACGAGCAGTACTTC
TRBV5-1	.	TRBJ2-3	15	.	CASSLHLDVPDTQYF	TGCGCCAGCAGCTTACACCTGGACGTCCCAGATACACAGTATTTT
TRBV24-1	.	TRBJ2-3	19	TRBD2	CATSEPDPGLAGRRDTQYF	TGTGCCACCAGTGAACCCGATCCGGGACTAGCGGGAAGGAGAGATACGCAGTATTTT
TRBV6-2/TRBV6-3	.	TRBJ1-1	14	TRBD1	CASISTGGSTEAFF	TGTGCCAGCATATCGACAGGGGGTAGCACTGAAGCTTTCTTT
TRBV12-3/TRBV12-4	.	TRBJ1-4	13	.	CASSLAGTEKPFF	TGTGCCAGTAGTTTGGCAGGGACTGAAAAACCGTTTTTT
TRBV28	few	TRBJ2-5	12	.	CASRSSTETQYF	TGTGCCAGCAGAAGTTCAACCGAGACCCAGTACTTC
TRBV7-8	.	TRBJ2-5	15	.	CASSPPTESPETQHF	TGTGCCAGCAGCCCGCCGACAGAAAGTCCAGAGACCCAGCACTTC
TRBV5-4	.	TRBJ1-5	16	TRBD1	CASIVTGTGGKQPQHF	TGTGCCAGCATCGTTACCGGGACAGGGGGGAAGCAGCCCCAGCATTTT
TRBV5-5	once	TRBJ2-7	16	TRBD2	CASSSVIGAGVWEQYF	TGTGCCAGTAGCTCGGTTATAGGAGCGGGAGTATGGGAGCAGTACTTC
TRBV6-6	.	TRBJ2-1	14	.	CASRPPQGHNEQFF	TGTGCCAGCAGGCCTCCACAGGGACACAATGAGCAGTTCTTC
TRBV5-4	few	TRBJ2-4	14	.	CASSSPDRKDIQYF	TGTGCCAGCAGCTCTCCCGACAGGAAAGACATTCAGTACTTC
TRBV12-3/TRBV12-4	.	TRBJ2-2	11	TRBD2	CASSGKGELFF	TGTGCTTCTAGCGGAAAAGGGGAGCTGTTTTTT
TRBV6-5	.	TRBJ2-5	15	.	CASSHNGQGQETQYF	TGTGCCAGCAGTCACAATGGGCAGGGGCAAGAGACCCAGTACTTC
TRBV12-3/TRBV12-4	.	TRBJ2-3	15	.	CASSSWPSGTDTQYF	TGTGCCAGCAGTTCCTGGCCTAGCGGCACAGATACGCAGTATTTT
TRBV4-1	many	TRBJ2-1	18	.	CASSQDHNVRWGYNEQFF	TGCGCCAGCAGCCAAGATCATAACGTCCGGTGGGGCTACAATGAGCAGTTCTTC
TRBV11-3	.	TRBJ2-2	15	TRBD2	CASSLSGVGTGELFF	TGTGCCAGCAGTCTTAGCGGGGTCGGAACCGGGGAGCTGTTTTTT
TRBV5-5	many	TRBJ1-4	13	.	CASSLVPLEKLFF	TGTGCCAGCAGCTTGGTTCCGTTGGAAAAACTGTTTTTT
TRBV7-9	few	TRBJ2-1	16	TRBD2	CASSPRLAGAGNEQFF	TGTGCCAGCAGCCCCAGACTAGCGGGAGCGGGCAATGAGCAGTTCTTC
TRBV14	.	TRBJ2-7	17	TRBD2	CVSSQGVRTSGRYEQYF	TGTGTCAGCAGCCAAGGGGTGAGGACTAGCGGGAGATACGAGCAGTACTTC
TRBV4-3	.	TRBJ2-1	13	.	CASSHYRDNEQFF	TGCGCCAGCAGCCACTACCGGGACAATGAGCAGTTCTTC
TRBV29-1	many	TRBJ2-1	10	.	CSARLNEQFF	TGCAGCGCCCGGTTGAATGAGCAGTTCTTC
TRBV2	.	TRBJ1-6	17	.	CASSDNPGGHVNSPLHF	TGTGCCAGCAGTGATAATCCGGGAGGACATGTTAATTCACCCCTCCACTTT
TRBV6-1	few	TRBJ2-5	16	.	CASGRGRGFRKETQYF	TGTGCCAGCGGCCGAGGGCGGGGTTTCCGGAAAGAGACCCAGTACTTC
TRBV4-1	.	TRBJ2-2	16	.	CASNLEAGLHTGELFF	TGCGCCAGCAACCTAGAAGCAGGACTTCACACCGGGGAACTGTTTTTT
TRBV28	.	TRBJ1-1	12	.	CAAGRLNTEAFF	TGTGCCGCCGGAAGGTTGAACACTGAAGCTTTCTTT
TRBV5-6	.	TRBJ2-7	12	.	CASGPRAREQYF	TGTGCCAGCGGCCCTCGGGCGCGGGAGCAGTACTTC
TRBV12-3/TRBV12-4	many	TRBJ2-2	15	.	CASRKTRGTSGELFF	TGTGCCAGCAGAAAGACCCGAGGAACGTCCGGGGAGCTGTTTTTT
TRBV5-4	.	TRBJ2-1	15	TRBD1	CASSISGGNYNEQFF	TGTGCCAGCAGCATATCAGGGGGAAACTACAATGAGCAGTTCTTC
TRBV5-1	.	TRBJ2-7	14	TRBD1	CASSTGTGKYEQYF	TGCGCCAGCAGCACCGGGACAGGGAAATACGAGCAGTACTTC
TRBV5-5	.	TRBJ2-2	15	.	CASSSGHLNTGELFF	TGTGCCAGCAGCTCGGGTCATCTGAACACCGGGGAGCTGTTTTTT
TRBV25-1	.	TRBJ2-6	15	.	CVSSEEGDGANVLTF	TGTGTCAGCAGTGAGGAAGGGGATGGGGCCAACGTCCTGACTTTC
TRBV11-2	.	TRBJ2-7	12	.	CANSSHSYEQYF	TGTGCCAACAGCTCCCACTCATACGAGCAGTACTTC
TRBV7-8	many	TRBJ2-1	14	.	CASSPSSSYNEQFF	TGTGCCAGCAGCCCCTCCTCGTCCTACAATGAGCAGTTCTTC
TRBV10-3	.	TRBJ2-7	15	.	CATSGGTGTTYEQYF	TGTGCCACCAGCGGGGGGACAGGGACCACCTACGAGCAGTACTTC
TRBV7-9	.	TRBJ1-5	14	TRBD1	CASGLEGQGTAQHF	TGTGCCAGCGGTTTAGAGGGACAGGGAACGGCCCAGCATTTT
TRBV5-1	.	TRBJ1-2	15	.	CASSLKTSALYGHTF	TGCGCCAGCAGCTTGAAGACGTCGGCTCTATATGGCCACACCTTC
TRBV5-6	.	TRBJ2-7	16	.	CAGSLVVWAGAGEQYF	TGTGCCGGCAGCTTGGTTGTCTGGGCAGGGGCTGGCGAGCAGTACTTC